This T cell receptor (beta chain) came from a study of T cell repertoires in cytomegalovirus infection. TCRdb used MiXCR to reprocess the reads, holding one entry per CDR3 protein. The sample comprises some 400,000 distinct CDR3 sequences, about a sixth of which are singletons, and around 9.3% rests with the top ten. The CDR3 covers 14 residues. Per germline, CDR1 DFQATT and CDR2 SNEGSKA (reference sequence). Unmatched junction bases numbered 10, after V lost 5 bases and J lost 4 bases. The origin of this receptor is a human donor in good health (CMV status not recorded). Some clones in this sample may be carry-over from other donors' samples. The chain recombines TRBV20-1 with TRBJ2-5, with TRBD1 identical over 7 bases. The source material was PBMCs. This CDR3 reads CSAVDRVVRETQYF. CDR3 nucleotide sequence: TGCAGTGCTGTTGACAGGGTCGTGCGAGAGACCCAGTACTTC.